The 8 T cell receptor beta chains below come from one sample, sequenced in a study of T cell repertoires in cytomegalovirus infection. Antigens for these TCRs are unknown. TCRdb re-called the reads through MiXCR, storing one row per CDR3 protein. The table has under 200,000 distinct CDR3 sequences, less than 25% seen once. This specimen was CD8+ T cells from cultured PBMCs, taken from culture after CMV antigen stimulation. These receptors all come from a human donor in good health (CMV status not recorded). Some clones in this sample may be carry-over from other donors' samples.

The genes are TRBV27 and TRBJ2-2; D gene uncertain. In germline, CDR1 is MNHEY, CDR2 SMNVEV (reference sequence). Trimming pared 2 bases from V and 0 bases from J, leaving 4 bases between. The CDR3 runs to 14 residues. This CDR3 reads CASSLAANTGELFF. The CDR3 DNA reads TGTGCCAGCAGTTTAGCAGCGAACACCGGGGAGCTGTTTTTT.

This clonotype came up a few times. The chain combines TRBV7-8 with TRBJ1-1; D remains unclear. CDR3 size: 14 residues. Germline loops: CDR1 SGHVS, CDR2 FQNEAQ. The germline V and J ends were trimmed by 5 bases and 1 base, with 11 bases remaining between them. CDR3 nucleotide sequence: TGTGCCAGCAGCCCCCCAAGGAGGAACACTGAAGCTTTCTTT. Its translation: CASSPPRRNTEAFF.

V gene TRBV7-6 combines with J gene TRBJ2-1; D is possibly TRBD1 or TRBD2 (5 bases each). Germline V gene lookup returns CDR1 SGHVS and CDR2 FNYEAQ. This CDR3 has 14 amino acids. With 1 base removed from V and 9 bases from J, the gap between germline ends came to 13 bases. CDR3 coding DNA: TGTGCCAGCAGCTTAGGTCCGGGGCCAGTTGAGCAGTTCTTC. Protein: CASSLGPGPVEQFF. Variable domain in full (rest from reference TRBV7-6 and TRBJ2-1): GAGVSQSPRYKVTKRGQDVALRCDPISGHVSLYWYRQALGQGPEFLTYFNYEAQQDKSGLPNDRFSAERPEGSISTLTIQRTEQRDSAMYRCASSLGPGPVEQFFGPGTRLTVL.

This clonotype came up a few times. The V gene is TRBV7-9, the J gene TRBJ2-5, with D perhaps TRBD1 (6 bases). The CDR3 runs to 15 residues. In germline, CDR1 is SEHNR, CDR2 FQNEAQ (reference sequence). Trimming shortened V by 1 base and J by 1 base, and 10 bases separated the two germline ends. The CDR3 loop reads CASSLGAGAQETQYF. CDR3 bases: TGTGCCAGCAGCTTAGGGGCAGGGGCCCAAGAGACCCAGTACTTC. The entire variable domain, with the rest obtained from reference TRBV7-9 and TRBJ2-5, is as follows: DTGVSQNPRHKITKRGQNVTFRCDPISEHNRLYWYRQTLGQGPEFLTYFQNEAQLEKSRLLSDRFSAERPKGSFSTLEIQRTEQGDSAMYLCASSLGAGAQETQYFGPGTRLLVL.

V and J are TRBV6-5 and TRBJ1-4; D gene ambiguous. CDR3 size: 13 residues. V was pared by 4 bases and J by 8 bases, with 11 bases between. In germline, CDR1 is MNHEY, CDR2 SVGAGI. This chain's CDR3 is CASSSPGGEKLFF. The CDR3 bases are TGTGCCAGCAGTTCCCCGGGCGGCGAAAAACTGTTTTTT.

This chain links TRBV27 with TRBJ1-4; D might be TRBD1 (5 bases). V lost 5 bases to trimming and J lost 8 bases, with 18 bases between them. CDR3 length equals 15 residues. Germline V CDR1 and CDR2: MNHEY, SMNVEV (reference sequence). In DNA, the CDR3 is TGTGCCAGCAGTCCCCCCCCCAGGGTAGGCGAAAAACTGTTTTTT. Its translation is CASSPPPRVGEKLFF.

The rearrangement uses TRBV6-4 and TRBJ2-2; tentative D call: TRBD1 (6 bases). In germline, CDR1 is MRHNA, CDR2 SNTAGT. V lost 3 bases and J lost 3, with 8 bases in between. CDR3 length equals 14 residues. DNA of the CDR3: TGTGCCAGCAGTGAAGCAGGGGACACCGGGGAGCTGTTTTTT. Amino acid sequence: CASSEAGDTGELFF.

This clonotype has only a few counts. The chain links TRBV6-5 to TRBJ2-5; perhaps TRBD2 as D (5 bases). Germline CDR1 is MNHEY and CDR2 is SVGAGI. The CDR3 is 13 amino acids. The germline V and J ends were trimmed by 5 bases and 5 bases, with 12 bases remaining between them. The CDR3 bases are TGTGCCAGCAGTACCGGAGGTGCGGAGACCCAGTACTTC. This codes for CASSTGGAETQYF.